This is a list of T cell receptor beta chains from one sample in a study of cytomegalovirus exposure and HLA in healthy donors. Using immunoSEQ multiplex PCR, the repertoire was profiled, and TCRdb retains in-frame clones only, with some absent. Here the sample spans around 240,000 clones, around 90% being singletons. The specimen was PBMCs. The receptors stem from a woman between 18 and 30 years old in good health and CMV-seronegative. CDR3s include the opening cysteine and the closing phenylalanine or tryptophan. The D gene is left open where the match is weak. For some rows the clone size is stated as once, few or many, or as a class when expanded; others skip it.

abundance: -; d_gene: -; j_gene: TRBJ1-1; v_gene: TRBV5-1; CDR3aa: CASSLTGTDTEAFF; CDR3nt: TGCGCCAGCAGCTTGACAGGGACCGACACTGAAGCTTTCTTT
abundance: -; d_gene: TRBD1; j_gene: TRBJ1-2; v_gene: TRBV5-3; CDR3aa: CASRLGQAYEGYTF; CDR3nt: TGTGCCAGCAGATTGGGACAGGCCTATGAAGGCTACACCTTC
abundance: -; d_gene: -; j_gene: TRBJ1-2; v_gene: TRBV9; CDR3aa: CASSVSSGINYGYTF; CDR3nt: TGTGCCAGCAGCGTAAGTTCAGGGATTAACTATGGCTACACCTTC
abundance: -; d_gene: TRBD2; j_gene: TRBJ2-1; v_gene: TRBV7-8; CDR3aa: CASSLVAGVYNEQFF; CDR3nt: TGTGCCAGCAGCTTAGTAGCGGGGGTTTACAATGAGCAGTTCTTC
abundance: -; d_gene: -; j_gene: TRBJ2-2; v_gene: TRBV9; CDR3aa: CASSVGGLSGLNTGELFF; CDR3nt: TGTGCCAGCAGCGTCGGGGGTTTGTCAGGGTTAAACACCGGGGAGCTGTTTTTT
abundance: once; d_gene: -; j_gene: TRBJ2-7; v_gene: TRBV10-2; CDR3aa: CASSETGIQPPYEQYF; CDR3nt: TGCGCCAGCAGTGAGACCGGGATCCAACCCCCCTACGAGCAGTACTTC
abundance: few; d_gene: TRBD1; j_gene: TRBJ1-5; v_gene: TRBV2; CDR3aa: CASSLGTVGQPQHF; CDR3nt: TGTGCCAGCAGTCTCGGGACAGTGGGACAGCCCCAGCATTTT
abundance: -; d_gene: -; j_gene: TRBJ2-2; v_gene: TRBV4-1; CDR3aa: CASSPPVAGELFF; CDR3nt: TGCGCCAGCAGCCCACCGGTTGCCGGGGAGCTGTTTTTT
abundance: -; d_gene: TRBD1; j_gene: TRBJ1-4; v_gene: TRBV5-1; CDR3aa: CASSTQGVREKLFF; CDR3nt: TGCGCCAGCAGCACCCAGGGGGTGCGGGAAAAACTGTTTTTT
abundance: -; d_gene: -; j_gene: TRBJ1-5; v_gene: TRBV11-2; CDR3aa: CASSSQQTGQPQHF; CDR3nt: TGTGCCAGCAGCTCCCAACAGACAGGCCAGCCCCAGCATTTT
abundance: -; d_gene: TRBD1; j_gene: TRBJ2-2; v_gene: TRBV4-1; CDR3aa: CASSPGQGANTGELFF; CDR3nt: TGCGCCAGCAGCCCTGGACAGGGCGCAAACACCGGGGAGCTGTTTTTT
abundance: -; d_gene: -; j_gene: TRBJ1-2; v_gene: TRBV7-9; CDR3aa: CASSSTTGTNYGYTF; CDR3nt: TGTGCCAGCAGCTCTACTACCGGGACTAACTATGGCTACACCTTC
abundance: -; d_gene: -; j_gene: TRBJ1-1; v_gene: TRBV5-1; CDR3aa: CASSSGVDTEAFF; CDR3nt: TGCGCCAGCAGCTCGGGGGTGGACACTGAAGCTTTCTTT
abundance: -; d_gene: -; j_gene: TRBJ1-6; v_gene: TRBV7-9; CDR3aa: CASSLRLTDNSPLHF; CDR3nt: TGTGCCAGCAGCTTAAGGTTGACAGACAATTCACCCCTCCACTTT
abundance: -; d_gene: TRBD1; j_gene: TRBJ1-1; v_gene: TRBV28; CDR3aa: CASSLTGDSVTEAFF; CDR3nt: TGTGCCAGCAGCCTCACAGGGGATTCGGTCACTGAAGCTTTCTTT
abundance: -; d_gene: -; j_gene: TRBJ2-2; v_gene: TRBV7-2; CDR3aa: CASSLALTQTGELFF; CDR3nt: TGTGCCAGCAGCTTAGCTTTGACTCAAACCGGGGAGCTGTTTTTT
abundance: -; d_gene: -; j_gene: TRBJ1-4; v_gene: TRBV5-1; CDR3aa: CASSLRANSNEKLFF; CDR3nt: TGCGCCAGCAGCTTGAGAGCAAACTCAAATGAAAAACTGTTTTTT
abundance: -; d_gene: -; j_gene: TRBJ1-6; v_gene: TRBV7-9; CDR3aa: CASSESSYNSPLHF; CDR3nt: TGTGCCAGCAGCGAGAGCTCCTATAATTCACCCCTCCACTTT
abundance: -; d_gene: -; j_gene: TRBJ1-2; v_gene: TRBV2; CDR3aa: CASSEIGQAPIPYGYTF; CDR3nt: TGTGCCAGCAGTGAAATAGGTCAGGCACCAATCCCGTATGGCTACACCTTC
abundance: -; d_gene: -; j_gene: TRBJ2-3; v_gene: TRBV19; CDR3aa: CASRVAADTQYF; CDR3nt: TGTGCCAGTAGAGTAGCGGCAGATACGCAGTATTTT
abundance: once; d_gene: -; j_gene: TRBJ2-3; v_gene: TRBV7-9; CDR3aa: CASRRGAGIDTQYF; CDR3nt: TGTGCCAGCAGACGGGGGGCAGGGATAGATACGCAGTATTTT
abundance: -; d_gene: -; j_gene: TRBJ1-2; v_gene: TRBV25-1; CDR3aa: CASSGTGISNYGYTF; CDR3nt: TGTGCCAGCAGTGGGACGGGGATCAGCAACTATGGCTACACCTTC
abundance: once; d_gene: -; j_gene: TRBJ1-2; v_gene: TRBV15; CDR3aa: CATSRVWAGLNGYTF; CDR3nt: TGTGCCACCAGCAGAGTATGGGCAGGCTTGAATGGCTACACCTTC
abundance: -; d_gene: -; j_gene: TRBJ1-4; v_gene: TRBV4-2; CDR3aa: CASSHSGTGGEKLFF; CDR3nt: TGTGCCAGCAGCCACTCCGGGACGGGAGGTGAAAAACTGTTTTTT
abundance: -; d_gene: -; j_gene: TRBJ2-7; v_gene: TRBV28; CDR3aa: CASSSPGLLYEQYF; CDR3nt: TGTGCCAGCAGTTCCCCGGGTCTCCTCTACGAGCAGTACTTC
abundance: -; d_gene: -; j_gene: TRBJ2-5; v_gene: TRBV4-1; CDR3aa: CASSQDRGQETQYF; CDR3nt: TGCGCCAGCAGCCAAGACAGGGGCCAAGAGACCCAGTACTTC
abundance: -; d_gene: TRBD1; j_gene: TRBJ2-5; v_gene: TRBV13; CDR3aa: CASSLGTGGFETQYF; CDR3nt: TGTGCCAGCAGCTTAGGGACAGGGGGCTTTGAGACCCAGTACTTC
abundance: -; d_gene: -; j_gene: TRBJ2-1; v_gene: TRBV28; CDR3aa: CASSPLWGGGYYNEQFF; CDR3nt: TGTGCCAGCAGTCCGTTGTGGGGAGGGGGGTACTACAATGAGCAGTTCTTC
abundance: -; d_gene: TRBD1; j_gene: TRBJ2-2; v_gene: TRBV2; CDR3aa: CASRTGTGSGELFF; CDR3nt: TGTGCCAGCAGGACCGGGACAGGAAGCGGGGAGCTGTTTTTT
abundance: few; d_gene: -; j_gene: TRBJ1-2; v_gene: TRBV7-9; CDR3aa: CASSLGTANYGYTF; CDR3nt: TGTGCCAGCAGCTTAGGGACAGCTAACTATGGCTACACCTTC
abundance: -; d_gene: TRBD1; j_gene: TRBJ1-1; v_gene: TRBV7-9; CDR3aa: CASSLGTGANTEAFF; CDR3nt: TGTGCCAGCAGCCTCGGGACAGGGGCGAACACTGAAGCTTTCTTT
abundance: -; d_gene: -; j_gene: TRBJ1-6; v_gene: TRBV14; CDR3aa: CASSHFRSSPLHF; CDR3nt: TGTGCCAGCAGCCACTTCCGGAGCTCACCCCTCCACTTT
abundance: once; d_gene: -; j_gene: TRBJ2-7; v_gene: TRBV28; CDR3aa: CASRGRGRVKINSYEQYF; CDR3nt: TGTGCCAGCAGAGGTCGTGGCAGGGTCAAGATAAACTCCTACGAGCAGTACTTC
abundance: -; d_gene: -; j_gene: TRBJ1-2; v_gene: TRBV29-1; CDR3aa: CSVEHSGIYGYTF; CDR3nt: TGCAGCGTGGAACACAGCGGGATCTATGGCTACACCTTC
abundance: -; d_gene: TRBD1; j_gene: TRBJ1-5; v_gene: TRBV18; CDR3aa: CASSPWTGENQPQHF; CDR3nt: TGTGCCAGCTCACCATGGACAGGGGAAAATCAGCCCCAGCATTTT
abundance: once; d_gene: TRBD1; j_gene: TRBJ2-2; v_gene: TRBV5-6; CDR3aa: CASSLLPGQGAGELFF; CDR3nt: TGTGCCAGCAGCTTGTTGCCCGGACAGGGGGCCGGGGAGCTGTTTTTT
abundance: -; d_gene: TRBD1; j_gene: TRBJ1-2; v_gene: TRBV6-1; CDR3aa: CASSGNHEGARGYTF; CDR3nt: TGTGCCAGCAGTGGGAACCACGAGGGGGCAAGAGGCTACACCTTC
abundance: -; d_gene: -; j_gene: TRBJ2-1; v_gene: TRBV7-9; CDR3aa: CASSSLTAPLYNEQFF; CDR3nt: TGTGCCAGCAGCTCCCTAACCGCCCCCCTCTACAATGAGCAGTTCTTC
abundance: -; d_gene: -; j_gene: TRBJ2-3; v_gene: TRBV5-6; CDR3aa: CASSPQGFVDTQYF; CDR3nt: TGTGCCAGCAGCCCCCAGGGGTTTGTAGATACGCAGTATTTT
abundance: -; d_gene: TRBD1; j_gene: TRBJ1-3; v_gene: TRBV28; CDR3aa: CASSNSPGGFGNTIYF; CDR3nt: TGTGCCAGCAGCAACTCCCCAGGGGGATTTGGAAACACCATATATTTT
abundance: -; d_gene: -; j_gene: TRBJ1-4; v_gene: TRBV4-1; CDR3aa: CASSHRQQGEKLFF; CDR3nt: TGCGCCAGCAGCCACCGACAGCAAGGCGAAAAACTGTTTTTT
abundance: -; d_gene: -; j_gene: TRBJ2-4; v_gene: TRBV4-1; CDR3aa: CASSQGFRLSLTKNIQYF; CDR3nt: TGCGCCAGCAGCCAAGGCTTCCGATTGAGTTTGACCAAAAACATTCAGTACTTC
abundance: -; d_gene: -; j_gene: TRBJ1-2; v_gene: TRBV4-1; CDR3aa: CASSQEKDSNYGYTF; CDR3nt: TGCGCCAGCAGCCAAGAAAAAGACAGCAACTATGGCTACACCTTC
abundance: once; d_gene: -; j_gene: TRBJ1-5; v_gene: TRBV6-1; CDR3aa: CASSDPGNQPQHF; CDR3nt: TGTGCCAGCAGTGATCCCGGCAATCAGCCCCAGCATTTT
abundance: -; d_gene: -; j_gene: TRBJ2-2; v_gene: TRBV5-4; CDR3aa: CASSHRVGAPGELFF; CDR3nt: TGTGCCAGCAGCCATCGGGTGGGGGCTCCCGGGGAGCTGTTTTTT
abundance: -; d_gene: TRBD2; j_gene: TRBJ2-1; v_gene: TRBV4-3; CDR3aa: CASSPHSGGGSNEQFF; CDR3nt: TGCGCCAGCAGCCCTCATAGCGGGGGGGGCTCCAATGAGCAGTTCTTC
abundance: -; d_gene: TRBD1; j_gene: TRBJ1-2; v_gene: TRBV6-6; CDR3aa: CASSYSGQGHGYTF; CDR3nt: TGTGCCAGCAGTTACTCGGGACAGGGGCATGGCTACACCTTC
abundance: once; d_gene: -; j_gene: TRBJ2-7; v_gene: TRBV5-5; CDR3aa: CASSLSWQGNYEQYF; CDR3nt: TGTGCCAGCAGCTTGTCGTGGCAGGGGAACTACGAGCAGTACTTC
abundance: -; d_gene: -; j_gene: TRBJ2-5; v_gene: TRBV9; CDR3aa: CASSRTGLQETQYF; CDR3nt: TGTGCCAGCAGTCGTACAGGGCTCCAAGAGACCCAGTACTTC
abundance: -; d_gene: TRBD2; j_gene: TRBJ2-3; v_gene: TRBV5-1; CDR3aa: CASSSPGTSAGSTDTQYF; CDR3nt: TGCGCCAGCAGCTCACCCGGGACTAGCGCGGGTAGCACAGATACGCAGTATTTT
abundance: -; d_gene: TRBD1; j_gene: TRBJ2-5; v_gene: TRBV27; CDR3aa: CASSLGTANTETQYF; CDR3nt: TGTGCCAGCAGTTTAGGGACAGCCAATACGGAGACCCAGTACTTC
abundance: -; d_gene: TRBD1; j_gene: TRBJ1-5; v_gene: TRBV2; CDR3aa: CASSVTGMGDQPQHF; CDR3nt: TGTGCCAGCAGTGTGACAGGGATGGGCGATCAGCCCCAGCATTTT
abundance: -; d_gene: -; j_gene: TRBJ1-1; v_gene: TRBV28; CDR3aa: CASSRQRNTEAFF; CDR3nt: TGTGCCAGCAGTCGACAGAGAAACACTGAAGCTTTCTTT
abundance: -; d_gene: -; j_gene: TRBJ1-1; v_gene: TRBV4-1; CDR3aa: CASSPQALPGVGDTEAFF; CDR3nt: TGCGCCAGCAGCCCCCAGGCCCTACCAGGGGTCGGGGACACTGAAGCTTTCTTT